This T cell receptor beta chain derives from a study of T cell clonality in common variable immunodeficiency. Aged 9 to 64 years, CVID subjects averaged around 43 years old. For at least one year, all CVID subjects received replacement immunoglobulin. The table came from immunoSEQ multiplex PCR; TCRdb's copy has only in-frame clones and leaves some out. Recorded here are about 28,000 clones, none singletons. General study findings and limits: In common variable immunodeficiency, TCR beta chains reportedly carried fewer deletions and N-nucleotide insertions. Shared TCRbeta clones were fewer between CVID subjects than controls. TCRbeta clonality was increased in CVID versus healthy controls.

This clone occurred many times. The antigen is unknown. The sample taken for sequencing was peripheral blood mononuclear cells. The clonotype was recovered from a human donor with common variable immunodeficiency.

CDR3: CASSPAGSHTIYF. Incomplete CDR3 DNA: TGTGCCAGCTCACCCGCAGGGTCGCACACC. The chain employs TRBV18 and TRBJ1-3, with D perhaps TRBD1 (5 bases). The read ends 3 residues shy of where the CDR3 ends; the end is completed using the germline J gene. From germline, CDR1 is KGHSH and CDR2 LQKENI. This CDR3 has 13 amino acids. V lost 3 bases and J 8 bases, leaving 11 bases between the germline ends.